The 11 T cell receptor beta chains in this list originate from one sample, sequenced in a study of spatial heterogeneity in lung cancer. Time point here: blood at routine non-recurrence follow-up after resection. From tumor, nontumor lung or frozen PBMC, whole RNA was taken unsorted for sequencing. TCRdb analysed the 5' RACE reads with MiXCR anew, one entry per CDR3 protein. Of around 110,000 distinct CDR3 sequences listed, roughly an eighth are singletons. The sequencing here drew on PBMCs, taken at follow-up. The receptors come from a male donor with early-stage non-small cell lung cancer.

The CDR3 DNA is TGTGCCAGCAGGTTACTAGCCACGGACACCGGGGAGCTGTTTTTT. Its translation: CASRLLATDTGELFF. The chain employs TRBV2 and TRBJ2-2; possible D gene TRBD2, 6 bases. Germline-derived CDR1 and CDR2 are SNHLY and FYNNEI. CDR3 length: 15 amino acids. V shed 6 bases and J shed 3 bases, with 14 bases lying between them. Full variable domain (missing parts from reference TRBV2 and TRBJ2-2): EPEVTQTPSHQVTQMGQEVILRCVPISNHLYFYWYRQILGQKVEFLVSFYNNEISEKSEIFDDQFSVERPDGSNFTLKIRSTKLEDSAMYFCASRLLATDTGELFFGEGSRLTVL.

J is TRBJ2-7 and V is TRBV6-2 or TRBV6-3; the match to TRBD1 covers 7 bases. The CDR3 is made up of 15 amino acids. From germline, CDR1 is MNHEY and CDR2 SVGEGT. With V trimmed by 5 bases and J by 3 bases, 10 bases remained unmatched. CDR3 in DNA: TGTGCCAGCAGTCTTCGACAGGGAGCCTTCTACGAGCAGTACTTC. Encoded protein: CASSLRQGAFYEQYF.

The chain is built from TRBV7-6 and TRBJ2-3; TRBD2 aligns across 7 bases. The CDR3 runs to 14 residues. Trimming removed 3 bases from V and 1 base from J; junction bases left unmatched: 1. CDR1 is SGHVS and CDR2 is FNYEAQ in the germline V gene. The CDR3 region is CASSFLAGTDTQYF. In nucleotides, the CDR3 is TGTGCCAGCAGCTTCCTAGCGGGCACAGATACGCAGTATTTT.

This clonotype was detected ten times or more. V usage is TRBV20-1 and J usage is TRBJ1-1; D is unresolved. Germline assignment: CDR1 DFQATT and CDR2 SNEGSKA (reference sequence). The length of the CDR3 is 12 residues. V dropped 3 bases and J dropped 7 bases, with 12 bases sitting between them. CDR3 sequence: CSASRQASEAFF. The CDR3 nucleotides read TGCAGTGCTAGTCGGCAGGCTAGTGAAGCTTTCTTT.

In its sample, this clonotype was seen many times. The rearrangement links TRBV27 to TRBJ1-2; TRBD1 matches at 10 bases. Germline lookup yields CDR1 MNHEY and CDR2 SMNVEV (reference sequence). This CDR3 has 13 amino acids. V shed 6 bases and J 7 bases; nucleotides not matched to a gene: 5. CDR3 in DNA: TGTGCCAGCAGGGTGACAGGGGGCCCTGGCTACACCTTC. The encoded protein is CASRVTGGPGYTF.

The chain has TRBV7-2 and TRBJ1-3, with 7 bases aligning to TRBD1. The germline gives CDR1 SGHTA, CDR2 FQGNSA. This CDR3 spans 16 amino acids. J was trimmed by 6 bases and V by 3 bases; bases with no gene match: 11. The CDR3 loop reads CASSLDRPPNVNTIYF. The CDR3 DNA reads as TGTGCCAGCAGCTTGGACAGGCCGCCTAACGTAAACACCATATATTTT.

This clonotype came up many times. This sequence joins TRBV9 and TRBJ1-5; 7 positions agree with TRBD1. Trimming at V came to 0 bases and at J to 6 bases, leaving 3 bases not matched to a gene. CDR1 and CDR2 (germline): SGDLS, YYNGEE. This CDR3 comprises 14 residues. The CDR3 is CASSVGGGGQPQHF. The DNA for the CDR3 is TGTGCCAGCAGCGTAGGAGGGGGCGGTCAGCCCCAGCATTTT.

This rearrangement joins TRBV11-2 to TRBJ2-1; D gene ambiguous. Germline loops: CDR1 SGHAT, CDR2 FQNNGV. The CDR3 runs to 11 residues. Trimming removed 7 bases at V and 7 bases at J, with 8 bases between. The DNA of the CDR3 is TGTGCCAGCACCCTACTTAATGAGCAGTTCTTC. Translating it yields CASTLLNEQFF.

This clonotype was recorded many times. The rearrangement links TRBV9 to TRBJ2-5; D remains unclear. The V end was cut by 0 bases, the J end by 4 bases, with 4 bases between. The CDR3 sequence is 12 residues long. The germline V gene has CDR1 SGDLS and CDR2 YYNGEE. The CDR3 here is CASSVEPETQYF. In DNA, the CDR3 is TGTGCCAGCAGCGTAGAACCAGAGACCCAGTACTTC.

This clonotype has only a few counts. J is TRBJ1-6 and V is TRBV6-6; no definite D call. From germline, CDR1 is MNHNY and CDR2 SVGAGI (reference sequence). The V end lost 2 bases, the J end lost 7 bases, and 18 bases lay between the germline ends. The CDR3 is made up of 17 amino acids. The CDR3 sequence: CASSYGTGPPSNSPLHF. The CDR3 DNA sequence: TGTGCCAGCAGTTACGGTACCGGGCCCCCATCGAATTCACCCCTCCACTTT.

This clonotype was seen at least ten times. The chain combines TRBV20-1 with TRBJ1-3, with D uncertain. There are 13 residues in the CDR3. CDR1 and CDR2 (germline): DFQATT, SNEGSKA (reference sequence). The V and J ends lost 5 bases and 0 bases respectively, with 8 bases between them. CDR3 residues: CSALQSSGNTIYF. The CDR3 DNA sequence: TGCAGTGCTTTACAGAGCTCTGGAAACACCATATATTTT.